Here is one T cell receptor (beta chain) with its context. Germline V gene sequence: CDR1 KGHDR, CDR2 SFDVKD. V shed 7 bases, J shed 10 bases, and the junction held 12 bases outside the gene matches. This CDR3 is 15 amino acids long. This record belongs to a study of blood T cell repertoires in COVID-19. Across the study: T cells, B-cell-depleted T cells, or PBMCs supplied cDNA or gDNA.

As processed by the authors: Estimated nucleated cell counts came from reference gene primer amplification. Assay: immunoSEQ multiplex PCR; the TCRdb copy retains only in-frame clones and omits some. V, J and clone size are those of that table, while D and trimming were read from the DNA. The sample includes 220,000 or so clones, 80% to 90% of them seen just once. Across about 22 US areas, participants ranged in age from 18 to 89 years. Participant-reported clinical history was the basis for cohort assignment. Sequencing input: PBMCs or T cells enriched from blood (not recorded which). This sequence joins TRBV24-1 and TRBJ2-2, with 9 bases aligning to TRBD1. The TCR comes from a woman younger than 30 in a cohort exposed to, infected with or recovered from COVID-19 (not recorded which). CDR3 sequence reads: CATSPPGQGREELFF. In nucleotides, the CDR3 is TGTGCCACCAGCCCTCCGGGACAGGGTCGGGAGGAGCTGTTTTTT.